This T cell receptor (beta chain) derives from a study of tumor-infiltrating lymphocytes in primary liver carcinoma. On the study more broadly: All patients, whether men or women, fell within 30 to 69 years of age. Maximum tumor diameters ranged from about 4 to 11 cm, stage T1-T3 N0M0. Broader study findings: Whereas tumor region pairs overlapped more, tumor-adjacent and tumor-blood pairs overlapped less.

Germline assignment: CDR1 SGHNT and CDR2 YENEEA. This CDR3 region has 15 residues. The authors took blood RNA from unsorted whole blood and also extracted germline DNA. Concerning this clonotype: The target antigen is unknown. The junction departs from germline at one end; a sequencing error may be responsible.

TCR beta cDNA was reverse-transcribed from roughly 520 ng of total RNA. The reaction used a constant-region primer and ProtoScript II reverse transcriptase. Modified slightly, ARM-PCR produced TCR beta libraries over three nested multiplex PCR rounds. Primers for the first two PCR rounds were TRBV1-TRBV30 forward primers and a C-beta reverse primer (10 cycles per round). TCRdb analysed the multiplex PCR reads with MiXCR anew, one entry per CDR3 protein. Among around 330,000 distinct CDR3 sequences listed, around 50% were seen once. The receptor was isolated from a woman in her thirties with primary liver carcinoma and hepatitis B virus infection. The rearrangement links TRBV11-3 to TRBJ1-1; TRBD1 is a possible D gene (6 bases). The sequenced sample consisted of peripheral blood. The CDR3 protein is CASNLGVTGSAEAFF. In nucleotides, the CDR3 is TGTGCCAGCAACTTAGGGGTAACAGGGAGCGCCGAAGCTTTCTTT. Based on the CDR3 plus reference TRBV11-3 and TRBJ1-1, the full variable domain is EAGVVQSPRYKIIEKKQPVAFWCNPISGHNTLYWYLQNLGQGPELLIRYENEEAVDDSQLPKDRFSAERLKGVDSTLKIQPAELGDSAVYLCASNLGVTGSAEAFFGQGTRLTVV.